One T cell receptor beta chain is described in this entry. The conserved phenylalanine or tryptophan is not found at the CDR3 terminus, so this likely reflects a read error. The sample is drawn from a study of tumor-infiltrating lymphocytes in primary liver carcinoma. With roughly 0.5 ug total RNA as template and a constant-region primer, TCR beta cDNA was made. Three nested multiplex PCR rounds, a slightly modified ARM-PCR, produced the libraries for TCR beta. The first two PCR rounds, approximately 10 cycles each, used TRBV1-TRBV30 forward primers and a C-beta reverse primer. TCRdb reprocessed the multiplex PCR reads via MiXCR and lists one record per CDR3 protein. The repertoire holds about 190,000 distinct CDR3 sequences, with approximately 86% as singletons. It was from roughly 20-30 mg of unsorted bulk tissue that RNA and DNA were co-extracted. Every tumor sample held more than 80% viable tumor cells.

This CDR3 region has 13 residues. The germline V gene has CDR1 SQVTM and CDR2 ANQGSEA. This sequence was found in a middle-aged man with primary liver carcinoma and hepatitis B virus infection. The J gene is TRBJ2-5, the V gene TRBV29-1; perhaps TRBD1 as D (7 bases). Source material: tumor tissue from primary liver carcinoma. The CDR3 is CSAIQGTGEPQYL. The CDR3 coding sequence is TGCAGCGCCATACAGGGGACGGGAGAGCCCCAGTACCTC.